The 18 T cell receptor beta chains reported below all come from one sample, sequenced in a study of blood T cell repertoires in COVID-19. Repertoires were generated with immunoSEQ multiplex PCR, while TCRdb's copy carries only in-frame clones and drops some. Of 65,000 or so clones listed, roughly 87% are singletons. Material: peripheral blood. All receptors derive from a human donor with acute or convalescent COVID-19. The donor label of this sample is uncertain.

The gene calls are TRBV2 and TRBJ2-3, with 14 bases matching TRBD2. The V gene end was trimmed by 6 bases and the J gene end by 6 bases; junction bases not matched to a gene: 8. The CDR3 sequence is 16 residues long. CDR1 and CDR2 from the germline V gene are SNHLY and FYNNEI. The CDR3 spells CASSDGTSGRRDTQYF. CDR3 DNA sequence: TGTGCCAGCAGCGACGGGACTAGCGGGAGAAGGGATACGCAGTATTTT.

This chain connects TRBV7-9 to TRBJ1-1, with unresolved D. The CDR3 runs 11 residues. Looked up from germline, CDR1 is SEHNR and CDR2 is FQNEAQ (reference sequence). Trimming removed 1 base from V and 7 bases from J, with 4 bases in between. CDR3 sequence (DNA): TGTGCCAGCAGCTTAGGAGGTGAAGCTTTCTTT. Translated, it gives CASSLGGEAFF.

This chain's CDR3 is CASSLTGLGGSSYNEQFF. CDR3 in DNA: TGTGCCAGTAGTCTCACGGGCCTCGGCGGGAGCTCCTACAATGAGCAGTTCTTC. This chain joins TRBV19 and TRBJ2-1, with 7 bases lining up with TRBD2. The V gene end was trimmed by 5 bases and the J gene end by 0 bases; junction bases not matched to a gene: 13. The germline CDR1 and CDR2 sequences are LNHDA and SQIVND (reference sequence). The CDR3 runs 18 residues.

The chain has TRBV7-3 and TRBJ2-7, with D tentatively TRBD2 (6 bases). The V and J ends lost 5 bases and 0 bases respectively, with 14 bases between them. Germline V gives CDR1 SGHTA, CDR2 FQGTGA. This CDR3 has 15 residues. CDR3 sequence reads: CASSPGGIGSYEQYF. The CDR3 DNA reads as TGTGCCAGCAGCCCTGGCGGGATTGGCTCCTACGAGCAGTACTTC.

This chain links TRBV5-1 with TRBJ2-7; 10 bases are shared with TRBD1. The CDR3 contains 15 residues. The junction had 2 bases not matched to a gene; V was cut back by 0 bases and J by 2 bases. Germline values: CDR1 SGHRS, CDR2 YFSETQ. The DNA of the CDR3 is TGCGCCAGCAGCTTGGAGGGACAGGGGCCCTACGAGCAGTACTTC. It encodes CASSLEGQGPYEQYF.

The chain employs TRBV5-1 and TRBJ2-3; D is undetermined. Trimming stripped 4 bases from V and 13 bases from J, with 19 bases between. CDR1 and CDR2 (germline): SGHRS, YFSETQ. The CDR3 loop spans 13 amino acids. CDR3 residues: CASSETERPKEYF. In nucleotides, the CDR3 is TGCGCCAGCAGCGAGACGGAGCGACCCAAGGAGTATTTT.

The V gene is TRBV14, the J gene TRBJ2-4; possible D gene TRBD1, 7 bases. Trimming took off 4 bases at V and 3 bases at J, with 13 bases between the two ends. Germline V gives CDR1 SGHDN, CDR2 FVKESK. This CDR3 is built from 15 residues. The CDR3 bases are TGTGCCAGCAGCCTGAGACAGGGAGGCAAAAACATTCAGTACTTC. It encodes CASSLRQGGKNIQYF.

The rearrangement uses TRBV28 and TRBJ1-2, with D possibly matching TRBD1 (5 bases). Germline-derived CDR1 and CDR2 are MDHEN and SYDVKM. CDR3 length: 14 amino acids. Deletions cut 10 bases from V and 5 bases from J, with 20 bases between. The CDR3 protein is CATTGTSKGYGYTF. The CDR3 DNA sequence: TGTGCCACAACCGGGACTTCCAAGGGATATGGCTACACCTTC.

The gene calls are TRBV5-6 and TRBJ2-7; D gene ambiguous. Deletions cut 1 base from V and 4 bases from J, with 12 bases between. Germline values: CDR1 SGHDT, CDR2 YYEEEE. This CDR3 has 14 amino acids. This CDR3 reads CASSLYFNDYEQYF. CDR3 nucleotides: TGTGCCAGCAGCTTGTACTTTAACGATTACGAGCAGTACTTC.

This clone was counted a few times. The chain joins TRBV5-1 to TRBJ1-5, with 9 nucleotides matching TRBD1. The V segment lost 4 bases and the J segment 6 bases; nucleotides outside the gene matches: 8. The CDR3 runs to 15 residues. Germline V CDR1 and CDR2: SGHRS, YFSETQ. DNA for the CDR3: TGCGCCAGCAGCAGCGGGACAGGGTGGGGTCAGCCCCAGCATTTT. Translated, it gives CASSSGTGWGQPQHF.

The J gene is TRBJ1-4, the V gene TRBV7-6; maybe TRBD1 (5 bases). Germline-derived CDR1 and CDR2 are SGHVS and FNYEAQ. The ends were cut back, 4 bases at V and 8 bases at J, with 23 bases in the middle. This CDR3 has 17 amino acids. CDR3 amino acids: CASSSLTGGINGEKLFF. CDR3 sequence (DNA): TGTGCCAGCAGCTCCCTCACGGGGGGAATTAATGGGGAAAAACTGTTTTTT.

This clone appeared a single time. This chain links TRBV28 with TRBJ2-5, with TRBD1 matching over 7 bases. The CDR3 covers 15 residues. V lost 4 bases and J lost 5; bases outside the gene matches: 10. Germline V CDR1 and CDR2: MDHEN, SYDVKM. CDR3 DNA: TGTGCCAGCAGTTCGGGACAGTTGAGGGCTGAGACCCAGTACTTC. Protein sequence: CASSSGQLRAETQYF.

The rearrangement joins TRBV19 to TRBJ2-5; 10 positions agree with TRBD1. The V gene end was trimmed by 8 bases and the J gene end by 6 bases; junction bases not matched to a gene: 9. From germline, CDR1 is LNHDA and CDR2 SQIVND (reference sequence). CDR3 length: 14 amino acids. DNA of the CDR3: TGTGCCAGTGCAGTGACAGGGGGCTACCAGACCCAGTACTTC. This codes for CASAVTGGYQTQYF.

The chain has TRBV19 and TRBJ1-1, with unresolved D. The CDR3 is 13 amino acids. Germline assignment: CDR1 LNHDA and CDR2 SQIVND (reference sequence). Trimming pared 3 bases from V and 0 bases from J, leaving 5 bases between. DNA for the CDR3: TGTGCCAGTAGTATTAACATGAACACTGAAGCTTTCTTT. This gives the protein CASSINMNTEAFF.

This clone was observed a single time. The chain links TRBV5-4 to TRBJ1-6, with 9 bases aligning to TRBD1. Per the germline V gene, CDR1 is SGHNT and CDR2 is YYREEE (reference sequence). This CDR3 comprises 16 residues. V shed 3 bases, J shed 8 bases, and the junction held 9 bases outside the gene matches. The CDR3 reads CASSWDRADLDSPLHF. CDR3 nucleotides: TGTGCCAGCAGCTGGGACAGGGCCGATCTCGATTCACCCCTCCACTTT.

The rearrangement joins TRBV29-1 to TRBJ2-1; TRBD1 agrees at 7 bases. The CDR3 is made up of 13 amino acids. V trimming: 6 bases; J trimming: 0 bases; junction bases outside the gene matches: 2. Germline CDR1 and CDR2: SQVTM and ANQGSEA. CDR3 in amino acids: CSVRDSSYNEQFF. The DNA of the CDR3 is TGCAGCGTCCGGGACAGCTCCTACAATGAGCAGTTCTTC.

This rearrangement joins TRBV11-3 to TRBJ2-1; 7 bases line up with TRBD1. Trimming took 8 bases from V and 9 from J; bases not matched to a gene: 7. There are 12 residues in the CDR3. Germline assignment: CDR1 SGHNT and CDR2 YENEEA. CDR3 protein: CASRTGEGEQFF. In DNA form, the CDR3 reads TGTGCCAGCCGGACAGGAGAGGGTGAGCAGTTCTTC.

This sequence joins TRBV5-4 and TRBJ2-1; 11 positions match TRBD2. The V and J ends lost 3 bases and 5 bases, in that order; junction bases with no gene match: 7. The CDR3 covers 16 residues. CDR1 and CDR2 from the germline V gene are SGHNT and YYREEE (reference sequence). The CDR3 DNA follows: TGTGCCAGCAGCTCACCTCCTAGCGGGGGGCACAATGAGCAGTTCTTC. It is translated as CASSSPPSGGHNEQFF. The full variable domain, with the rest looked up from reference TRBV5-4 and TRBJ2-1, is ETGVTQSPTHLIKTRGQQVTLRCSSQSGHNTVSWYQQALGQGPQFIFQYYREEENGRGNFPPRFSGLQFPNYSSELNVNALELDDSALYLCASSSPPSGGHNEQFFGPGTRLTVL.